This TCR beta chain was recovered during a study of Graves' ophthalmopathy and Graves' hyperthyroidism. The study's findings and limits: With a specificity of around 76% and a sensitivity of about 69%, the model predicted ophthalmopathy progression.

This clonotype appeared many times. Its matching antigen is unknown. This CDR3 spans 15 amino acids. V gave up 4 bases and J gave up 0 bases; unmatched junction bases: 3. Additional autoimmune diseases, uncontrolled infections, pregnancy or lactation disqualified patients. RNA transcripts yielded amplified TCR beta CDR3 regions. The authors performed first-round RT-PCR with HTBI primers and then a second-round multiplex PCR. TCRdb called the multiplex PCR reads again in MiXCR, with one record for every CDR3 protein. This table holds 170,000 or so distinct CDR3 sequences, approximately 38% found once. Sequencing used peripheral blood. This TCR came from a woman in her 40s with Graves' ophthalmopathy. This chain joins TRBV12-3 or TRBV12-4 and TRBJ1-5; 7 nucleotides agree with TRBD1. CDR3 sequence (DNA): TGTGCCAGCAGTTCCGGGACAGATAGCAATCAGCCCCAGCATTTT. Protein product: CASSSGTDSNQPQHF.